A single sample gave rise to the 17 T cell receptor beta chains below, sequenced in a study of blood T cell repertoires in COVID-19. The repertoire was sequenced with immunoSEQ multiplex PCR; TCRdb's copy has only in-frame clones and lacks some. The table records some 390,000 clones, roughly nine tenths of them present only once. Sequenced sample: PBMCs or T cells enriched from blood (not recorded which). The receptors stem from a man aged 25 to 45 who had recovered from COVID-19.

The chain uses TRBV6-5 and TRBJ2-1, with 7 bases lining up with TRBD1. CDR3 size: 13 residues. Looked up from germline, CDR1 is MNHEY and CDR2 is SVGAGI. Losses at the gene ends were 4 bases for V and 5 bases for J; bases not matched to a gene: 2. The CDR3 sequence: CASSSQGDNEQFF. For the CDR3, the DNA is TGTGCCAGCAGTTCGCAGGGGGACAATGAGCAGTTCTTC.

CDR3 region: CASSPSLAQGVGEQYF. Here the CDR3 DNA reads TGTGCCAGCTCACCTTCGCTAGCGCAAGGGGTAGGCGAGCAGTACTTC. The rearrangement uses TRBV18 and TRBJ2-7, with D possibly TRBD2 on 6 matching bases. CDR1 and CDR2 (germline): KGHSH, LQKENI. V was shortened by 3 bases and J by 6 bases, with 21 bases between the two germline ends. This CDR3 is built from 16 residues. The variable domain in full, with the rest retrieved from reference TRBV18 and TRBJ2-7, is NAGVMQNPRHLVRRRGQEARLRCSPMKGHSHVYWYRQLPEEGLKFMVYLQKENIIDESGMPKERFSAEFPKEGPSILRIQQVVRGDSAAYFCASSPSLAQGVGEQYFGPGTRLTVT.

The rearrangement links TRBV7-2 to TRBJ2-7, with 13 bases lining up with TRBD2. Germline CDR1 and CDR2: SGHTA and FQGNSA. The CDR3 consists of 19 residues. The V segment lost 3 bases and the J segment 3 bases; nucleotides outside the gene matches: 14. The CDR3 here is CASSFLPGLAGSGSYEQYF. The CDR3 bases are TGTGCCAGCAGCTTTTTACCGGGACTAGCGGGAAGTGGAAGCTACGAGCAGTACTTC.

The V gene is TRBV29-1, the J gene TRBJ2-1; TRBD2 might be the D (6 bases). Germline CDR1 is SQVTM and CDR2 is ANQGSEA. The CDR3 extends over 14 amino acids. V lost 3 bases to trimming and J lost 6 bases, with 15 bases between them. The CDR3 is CSVDSGVGGNEQFF. The CDR3 DNA reads TGCAGCGTTGATTCGGGAGTTGGTGGCAATGAGCAGTTCTTC.

The CDR3 here is CASGLAGDVVNEQFF. The CDR3, as DNA: TGTGCCAGTGGACTAGCGGGAGACGTTGTTAATGAGCAGTTCTTC. V usage is TRBV19 and J usage is TRBJ2-1; 13 bases agree with TRBD2. This CDR3 contains 15 residues. CDR1 and CDR2 (germline): LNHDA, SQIVND (reference sequence). Trimming removed 8 bases from V and 7 bases from J; junction bases left unmatched: 8.

The chain couples TRBV7-9 to TRBJ1-5, with 10 positions matching TRBD1. CDR1 is SEHNR and CDR2 is FQNEAQ in the germline V gene (reference sequence). This CDR3 has 16 amino acids. Trimming cost V 5 bases and J 0 bases; bases outside gene matches: 4. The CDR3 reads CASSPDRGRSNQPQHF. The CDR3 DNA follows: TGTGCCAGCAGCCCCGACAGGGGGCGTAGCAATCAGCCCCAGCATTTT.

As to this clone: Other DNA sequences in the same sample also yield this CDR3. The chain uses TRBV28 and TRBJ2-3, with TRBD2 matching 8 bases. V shed 2 bases and J 4 bases; nucleotides not matched to a gene: 2. Germline V lookup: CDR1 MDHEN, CDR2 SYDVKM. CDR3 length equals 14 residues. For the CDR3, the DNA is TGTGCCAGCAGTTTAGCGGGAGGAGCAGATACGCAGTATTTT. It codes for CASSLAGGADTQYF.

The V and J genes are TRBV28 and TRBJ2-1; 13 bases map to TRBD2. Losses at the gene ends were 5 bases for V and 6 bases for J; bases not matched to a gene: 10. There are 17 residues in the CDR3. CDR1 is MDHEN, CDR2 SYDVKM, per germline. The CDR3 sequence is CASSPTSGRAGGNEQFF. CDR3 sequence (DNA): TGTGCCAGCAGTCCAACTAGCGGGAGGGCCGGAGGCAATGAGCAGTTCTTC.

This rearrangement joins TRBV29-1 to TRBJ2-5; the match to TRBD2 covers 8 bases. Germline V gene sequence: CDR1 SQVTM, CDR2 ANQGSEA. This CDR3 is 12 amino acids long. With V trimmed by 6 bases and J by 5 bases, 5 bases remained unmatched. CDR3 nucleotides: TGCAGCGTGCACCCGGGGGGGGAGACCCAGTACTTC. It is translated as CSVHPGGETQYF.

The chain uses TRBV5-5 and TRBJ2-1; TRBD2 agrees at 10 bases. The V gene end was trimmed by 6 bases and the J gene end by 9 bases; junction bases not matched to a gene: 9. The germline V gene has CDR1 SGHKS and CDR2 YYEKEE (reference sequence). The CDR3 runs 14 residues. Here the CDR3 DNA reads TGTGCCAGCAAGGGGCTAGCGGGAGCGGGTGAGCAGTTCTTC. Translation: CASKGLAGAGEQFF.

The V and J genes are TRBV10-1 and TRBJ2-3; D gene unclear. Germline CDR1 reads WNHNN; CDR2 reads SYGVQD (reference sequence). There are 13 residues in the CDR3. Trimming removed 7 bases from V and 0 bases from J, with 8 bases in between. The DNA for the CDR3 is TGCGCCAGCAACCGAGGCAGCACAGATACGCAGTATTTT. This translates into CASNRGSTDTQYF.

The chain combines TRBV19 with TRBJ1-3; possible D gene TRBD1, 5 bases. Germline CDR1 is LNHDA and CDR2 is SQIVND (reference sequence). This CDR3 comprises 15 residues. V lost 4 bases and J lost 2, with 12 bases in between. This chain's CDR3 is CASSTASGPGNTIYF. In DNA, the CDR3 is TGTGCCAGTAGTACGGCCTCAGGGCCTGGAAACACCATATATTTT.

This rearrangement joins TRBV12-5 to TRBJ2-1, with 9 bases fitting TRBD2. Trimming cost V 2 bases and J 4 bases; bases outside gene matches: 15. Germline CDR1 and CDR2: LGHNT and FRNRAP. CDR3 length: 19 residues. The CDR3 nucleotides read TGTGCTAGTGGTTTGTTTCATGACTTGTTTAGCGGGAGTTACAATGAGCAGTTCTTC. Translating it yields CASGLFHDLFSGSYNEQFF.

The V and J genes are TRBV5-1 and TRBJ2-5; 12 nucleotides align to TRBD2. After removal of 0 bases from V and 5 bases from J, the junction contained 11 bases not matched to a gene. The germline gives CDR1 SGHRS, CDR2 YFSETQ. The CDR3 covers 18 residues. CDR3 in amino acids: CASSLGASGRAPLETQYF. The CDR3 nucleotides read TGCGCCAGCAGCTTGGGAGCTAGCGGGAGGGCACCGTTGGAGACCCAGTACTTC. The entire variable domain, with the rest obtained from reference TRBV5-1 and TRBJ2-5, is as follows: KAGVTQTPRYLIKTRGQQVTLSCSPISGHRSVSWYQQTPGQGLQFLFEYFSETQRNKGNFPGRFSGRQFSNSRSEMNVSTLELGDSALYLCASSLGASGRAPLETQYFGPGTRLLVL.

Note on this clone: One end of the junction is discordant with germline, which a read error may explain. The chain is built from TRBV2 and TRBJ1-3, with a weak D call TRBD1 (5 bases). CDR1 SNHLY and CDR2 FYNNEI come from the germline V gene. The length of the CDR3 is 13 residues. The CDR3 loop is CASLGGAGNTIYF. The DNA of the CDR3 is TGTGCCAGCCTCGGTGGGGCTGGGAACACCATATATTTT.

The chain links TRBV6-6 to TRBJ2-2, with 12 bases lining up with TRBD2. Germline lookup yields CDR1 MNHNY and CDR2 SVGAGI (reference sequence). This CDR3 is built from 16 residues. Trimming cost V 2 bases and J 5 bases; bases outside gene matches: 3. This chain's CDR3 is CASSYTLAGGTGELFF. The CDR3 DNA reads as TGTGCCAGCAGTTACACCCTAGCGGGAGGGACCGGGGAGCTGTTTTTT.

The chain employs TRBV3-1 (or the pseudogene TRBV3-2) and TRBJ1-6; 9 bases are a match to TRBD1. V was pared by 8 bases and J by 10 bases, with 6 bases of the junction left unmatched. Germline loops: CDR1 LGHDT, CDR2 YNNKEL (reference sequence). The CDR3 spans 13 residues. CDR3 sequence reads: CASQGQGNSPLHF. CDR3 bases: TGTGCCAGCCAGGGACAGGGTAACTCACCCCTCCACTTT.